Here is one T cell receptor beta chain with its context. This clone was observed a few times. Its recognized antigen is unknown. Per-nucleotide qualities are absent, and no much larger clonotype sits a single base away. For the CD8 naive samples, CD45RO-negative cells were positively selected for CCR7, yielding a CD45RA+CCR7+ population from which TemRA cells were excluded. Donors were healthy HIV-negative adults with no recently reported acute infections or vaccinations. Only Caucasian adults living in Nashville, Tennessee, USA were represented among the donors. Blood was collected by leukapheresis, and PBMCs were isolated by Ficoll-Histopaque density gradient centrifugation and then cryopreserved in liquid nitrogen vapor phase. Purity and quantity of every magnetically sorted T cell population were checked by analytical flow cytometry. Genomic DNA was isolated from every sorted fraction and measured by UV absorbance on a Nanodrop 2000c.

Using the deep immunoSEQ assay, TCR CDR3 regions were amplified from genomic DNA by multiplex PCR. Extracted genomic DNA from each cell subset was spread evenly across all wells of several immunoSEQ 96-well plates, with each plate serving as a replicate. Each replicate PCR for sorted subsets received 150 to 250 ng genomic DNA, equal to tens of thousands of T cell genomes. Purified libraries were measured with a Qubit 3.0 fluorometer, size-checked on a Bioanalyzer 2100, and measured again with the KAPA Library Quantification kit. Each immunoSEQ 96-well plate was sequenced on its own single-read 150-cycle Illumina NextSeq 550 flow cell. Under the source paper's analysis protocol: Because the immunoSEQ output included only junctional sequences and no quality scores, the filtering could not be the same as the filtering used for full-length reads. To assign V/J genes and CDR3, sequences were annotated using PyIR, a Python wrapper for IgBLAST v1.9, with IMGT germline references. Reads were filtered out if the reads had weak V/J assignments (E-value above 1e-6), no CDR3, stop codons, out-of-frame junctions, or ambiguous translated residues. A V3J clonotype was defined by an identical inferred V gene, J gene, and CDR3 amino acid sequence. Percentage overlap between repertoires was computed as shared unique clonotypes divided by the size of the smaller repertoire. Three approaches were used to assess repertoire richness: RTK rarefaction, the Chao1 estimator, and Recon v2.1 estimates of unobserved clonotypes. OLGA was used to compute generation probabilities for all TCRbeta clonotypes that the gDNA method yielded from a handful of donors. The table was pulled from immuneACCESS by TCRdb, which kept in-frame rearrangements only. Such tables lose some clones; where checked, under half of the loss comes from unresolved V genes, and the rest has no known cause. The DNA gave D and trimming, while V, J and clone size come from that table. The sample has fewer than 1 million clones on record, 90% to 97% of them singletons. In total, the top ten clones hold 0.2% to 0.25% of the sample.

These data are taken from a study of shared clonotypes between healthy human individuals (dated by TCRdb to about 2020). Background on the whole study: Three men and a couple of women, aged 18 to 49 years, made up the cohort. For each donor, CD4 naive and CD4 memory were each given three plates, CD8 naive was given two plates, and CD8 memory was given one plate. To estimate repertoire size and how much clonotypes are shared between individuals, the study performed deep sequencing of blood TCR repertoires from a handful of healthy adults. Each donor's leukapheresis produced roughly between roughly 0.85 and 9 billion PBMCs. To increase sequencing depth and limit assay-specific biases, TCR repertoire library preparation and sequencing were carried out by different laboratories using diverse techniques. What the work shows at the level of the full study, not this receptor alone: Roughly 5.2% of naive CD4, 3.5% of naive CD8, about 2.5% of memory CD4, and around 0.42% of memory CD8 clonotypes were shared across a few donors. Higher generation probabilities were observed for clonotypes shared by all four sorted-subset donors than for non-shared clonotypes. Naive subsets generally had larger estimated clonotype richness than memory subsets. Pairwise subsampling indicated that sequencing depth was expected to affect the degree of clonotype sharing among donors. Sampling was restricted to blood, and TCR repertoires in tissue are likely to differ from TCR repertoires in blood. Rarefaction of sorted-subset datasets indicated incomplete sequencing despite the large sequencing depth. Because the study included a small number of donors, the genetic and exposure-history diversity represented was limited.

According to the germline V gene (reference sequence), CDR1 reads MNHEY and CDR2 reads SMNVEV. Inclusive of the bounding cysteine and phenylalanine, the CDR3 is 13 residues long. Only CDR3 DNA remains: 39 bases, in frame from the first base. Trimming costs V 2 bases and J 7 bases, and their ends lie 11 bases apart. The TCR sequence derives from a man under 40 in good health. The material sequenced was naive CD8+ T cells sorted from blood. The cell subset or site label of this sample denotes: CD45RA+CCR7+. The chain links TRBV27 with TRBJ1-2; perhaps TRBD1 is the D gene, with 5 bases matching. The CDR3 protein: CASSLSVGGGYTF. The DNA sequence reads TGTGCCAGCAGTTTAAGTGTGGGGGGTGGCTACACCTTC.